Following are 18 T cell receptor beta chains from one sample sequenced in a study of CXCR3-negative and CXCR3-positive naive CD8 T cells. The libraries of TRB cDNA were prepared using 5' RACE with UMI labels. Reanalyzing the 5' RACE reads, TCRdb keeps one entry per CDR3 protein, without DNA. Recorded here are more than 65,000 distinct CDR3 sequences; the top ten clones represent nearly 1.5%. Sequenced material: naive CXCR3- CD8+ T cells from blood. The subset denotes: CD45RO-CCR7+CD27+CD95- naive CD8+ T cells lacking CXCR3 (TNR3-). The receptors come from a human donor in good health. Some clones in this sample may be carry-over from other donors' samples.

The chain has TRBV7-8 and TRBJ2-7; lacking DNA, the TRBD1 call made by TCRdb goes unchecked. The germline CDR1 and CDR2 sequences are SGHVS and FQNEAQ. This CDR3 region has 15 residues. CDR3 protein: CASSSPRDSFHEQYF.

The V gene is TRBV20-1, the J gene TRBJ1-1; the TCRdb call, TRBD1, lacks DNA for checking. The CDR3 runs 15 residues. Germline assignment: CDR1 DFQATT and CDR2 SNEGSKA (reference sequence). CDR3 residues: CSARDARQGPTEAFF.

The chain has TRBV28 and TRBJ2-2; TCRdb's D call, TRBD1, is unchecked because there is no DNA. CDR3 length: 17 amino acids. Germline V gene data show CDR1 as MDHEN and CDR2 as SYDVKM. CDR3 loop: CASTSRNWGRNTGELFF.

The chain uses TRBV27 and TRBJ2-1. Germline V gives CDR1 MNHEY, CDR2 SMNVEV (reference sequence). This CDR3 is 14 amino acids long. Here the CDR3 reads CASSLGSSYNEQFF.

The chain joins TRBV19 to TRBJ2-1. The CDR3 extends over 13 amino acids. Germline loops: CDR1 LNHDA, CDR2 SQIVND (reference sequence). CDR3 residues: CASSMDLDNEQFF.

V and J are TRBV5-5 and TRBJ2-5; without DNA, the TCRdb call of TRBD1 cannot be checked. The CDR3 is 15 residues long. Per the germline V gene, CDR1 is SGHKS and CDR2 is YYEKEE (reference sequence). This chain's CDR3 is CASSLEGQWGETQYF. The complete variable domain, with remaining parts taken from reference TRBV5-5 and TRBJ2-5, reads DAGVTQSPTHLIKTRGQQVTLRCSPISGHKSVSWYQQVLGQGPQFIFQYYEKEERGRGNFPDRFSARQFPNYSSELNVNALLLGDSALYLCASSLEGQWGETQYFGPGTRLLVL.

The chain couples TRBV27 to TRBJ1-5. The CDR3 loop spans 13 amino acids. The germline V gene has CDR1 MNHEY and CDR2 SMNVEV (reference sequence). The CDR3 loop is CASSFGSYQPQHF.

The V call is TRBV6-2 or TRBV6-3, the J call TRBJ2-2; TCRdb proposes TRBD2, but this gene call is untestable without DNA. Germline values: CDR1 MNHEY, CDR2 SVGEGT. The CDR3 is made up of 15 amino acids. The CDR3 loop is CASSYERGGHGELFF.

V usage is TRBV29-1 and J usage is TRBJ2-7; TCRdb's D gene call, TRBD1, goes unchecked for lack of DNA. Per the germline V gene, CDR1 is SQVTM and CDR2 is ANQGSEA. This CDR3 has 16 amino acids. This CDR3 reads CSVEGAGQGTSYEQYF.

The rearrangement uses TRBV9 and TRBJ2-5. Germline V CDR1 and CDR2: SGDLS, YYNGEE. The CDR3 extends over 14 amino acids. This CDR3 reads CASSVDSGQETQYF.

The CDR3 here is CASSFESGDSYEQYF. The genes are TRBV28 and TRBJ2-7; TCRdb outputs TRBD1, but without DNA this stays unchecked. This CDR3 region has 15 residues. Germline V gives CDR1 MDHEN, CDR2 SYDVKM.

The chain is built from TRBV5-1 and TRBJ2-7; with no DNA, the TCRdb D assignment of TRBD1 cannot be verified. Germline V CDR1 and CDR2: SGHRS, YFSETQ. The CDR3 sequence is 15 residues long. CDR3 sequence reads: CASSPGGTGVYEQYF. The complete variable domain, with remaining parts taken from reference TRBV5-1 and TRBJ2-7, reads KAGVTQTPRYLIKTRGQQVTLSCSPISGHRSVSWYQQTPGQGLQFLFEYFSETQRNKGNFPGRFSGRQFSNSRSEMNVSTLELGDSALYLCASSPGGTGVYEQYFGPGTRLTVT.

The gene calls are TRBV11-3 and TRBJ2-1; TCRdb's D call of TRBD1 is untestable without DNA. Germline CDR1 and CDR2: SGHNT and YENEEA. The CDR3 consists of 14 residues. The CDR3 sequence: CASSALDSSNEQFF.

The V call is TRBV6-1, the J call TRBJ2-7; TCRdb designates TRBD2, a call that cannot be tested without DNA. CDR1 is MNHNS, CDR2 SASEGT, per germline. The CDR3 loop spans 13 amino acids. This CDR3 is CASRPYSGDEQYF.

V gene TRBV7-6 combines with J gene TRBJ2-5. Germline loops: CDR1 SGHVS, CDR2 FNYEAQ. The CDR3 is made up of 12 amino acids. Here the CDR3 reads CASSSNPETQYF.

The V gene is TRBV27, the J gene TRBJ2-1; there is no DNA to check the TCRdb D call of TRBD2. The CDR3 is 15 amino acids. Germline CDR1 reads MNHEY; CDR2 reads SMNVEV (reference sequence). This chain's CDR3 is CASSLNLAGSYEQFF.

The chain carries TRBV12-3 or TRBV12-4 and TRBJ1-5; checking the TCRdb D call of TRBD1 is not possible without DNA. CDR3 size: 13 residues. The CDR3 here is CASSLAPGQPQHF.

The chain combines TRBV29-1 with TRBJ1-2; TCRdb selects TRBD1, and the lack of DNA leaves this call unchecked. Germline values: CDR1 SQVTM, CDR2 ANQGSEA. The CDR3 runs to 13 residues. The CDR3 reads CSVESQATGGYTF.